This TCR beta chain was captured in a study of naive and memory T cell subsets. General study results and limits: Over 90% of naive TCR sequences appeared only once, unlike memory subsets. Diversity fell and Gini index rose from naive through CM, EM, EMRA. TCR abundance followed a power law differing between naive and memory subsets.

On this clonotype itself: No antigen is known for it.

An equimolar mix of two oligonucleotides served as the beta constant-region primer for TRBC1 and TRBC2. Four rounds of PCR amplified the ligated cDNA using nested alpha and beta constant-region primers plus SP2. MiXCR, run by TCRdb on the UMI-ligation and nested PCR reads, gives a single entry per CDR3 protein. The sample lists 130,000 or so distinct CDR3 sequences; around 35% were seen once. The ends were cut back, 4 bases at V and 9 bases at J, with 7 bases in the middle. Germline V gene lookup returns CDR1 MNHNY and CDR2 SVGAGI (reference sequence). This CDR3 is built from 11 residues. Cells stained for CD3, CD4, CD8, CD45RA and CD27 were sorted into four subsets.

The clonotype comes from a human donor in good health. V is TRBV6-6 and J is TRBJ2-1; unclear D gene. The sequenced sample consisted of central memory CD4+ T cells from blood. CDR3 DNA sequence: TGTGCCAGCAGTTCTAGAGTTGAGCAGTTCTTC. It encodes CASSSRVEQFF.